This T cell receptor beta chain stems from a study of control samples from healthy donors and cancer patients. The CDR3 sequence is 13 residues long. The germline V gene encodes CDR1 LNHDA and CDR2 SQIVND (reference sequence). The V gene lost 10 bases and the J gene lost 5 bases, with 15 bases spanning the gap. Clones were sequenced by immunoSEQ multiplex PCR, and TCRdb holds only the in-frame ones, with some missing. The sample has about 120,000 clones; about 94% are singletons. The source material was blood. This receptor was obtained from a man younger than 45 in good health. The chain joins TRBV19 to TRBJ1-5; D gene unclear. CDR3 loop: CATTRGGHQPQHF. In nucleotides, the CDR3 is TGTGCCACGACCCGGGGAGGGCATCAGCCCCAGCATTTT.